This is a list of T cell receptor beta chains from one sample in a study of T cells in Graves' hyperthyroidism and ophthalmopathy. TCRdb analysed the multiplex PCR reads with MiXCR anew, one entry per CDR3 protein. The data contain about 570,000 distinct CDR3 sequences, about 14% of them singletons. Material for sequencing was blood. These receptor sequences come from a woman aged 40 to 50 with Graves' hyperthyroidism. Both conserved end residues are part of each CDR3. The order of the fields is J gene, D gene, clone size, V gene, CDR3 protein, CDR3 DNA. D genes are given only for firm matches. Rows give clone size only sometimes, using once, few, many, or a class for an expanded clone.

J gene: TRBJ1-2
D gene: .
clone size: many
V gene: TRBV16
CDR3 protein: CASSQGVGLGYTF
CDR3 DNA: TGTGCCAGCAGCCAAGGGGTAGGGCTCGGCTACACCTTC

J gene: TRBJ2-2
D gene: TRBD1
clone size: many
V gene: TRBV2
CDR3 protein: CASRGTGDGELFF
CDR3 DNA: TGTGCCAGCAGGGGGACAGGGGACGGGGAGCTGTTTTTT

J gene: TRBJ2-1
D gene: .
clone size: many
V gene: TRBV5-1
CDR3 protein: CASSLEDEQFF
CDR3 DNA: TGCGCCAGCAGCTTGGAGGATGAGCAGTTCTTC

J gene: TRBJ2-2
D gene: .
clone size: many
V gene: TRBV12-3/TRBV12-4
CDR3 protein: CASKLGNTGELFF
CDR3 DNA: TGTGCCAGCAAATTGGGCAACACCGGGGAGCTGTTTTTT

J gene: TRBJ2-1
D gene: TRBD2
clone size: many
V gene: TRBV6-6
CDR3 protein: CASSYGTSVYNEQFF
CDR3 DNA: TGTGCCAGCAGTTACGGGACTAGCGTCTACAATGAGCAGTTCTTC

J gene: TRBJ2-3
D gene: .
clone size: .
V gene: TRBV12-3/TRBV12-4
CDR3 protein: CASSQQVRTDTQYF
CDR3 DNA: TGTGCCAGCAGCCAACAGGTTCGCACAGATACGCAGTATTTT

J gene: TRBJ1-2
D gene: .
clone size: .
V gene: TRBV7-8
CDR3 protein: CASSLAGKDYGYTF
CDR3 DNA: TGTGCCAGCAGCTTAGCCGGGAAGGACTATGGCTACACCTTC

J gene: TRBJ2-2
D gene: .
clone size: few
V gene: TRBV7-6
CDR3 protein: CASSLAIYGELFF
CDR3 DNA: TGTGCCAGCAGCTTGGCTATTTACGGGGAGCTGTTTTTT

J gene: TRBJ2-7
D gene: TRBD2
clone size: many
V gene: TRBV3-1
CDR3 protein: CASSQGLADTYEQYF
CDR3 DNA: TGTGCCAGCAGCCAAGGACTAGCGGACACCTACGAGCAGTACTTC

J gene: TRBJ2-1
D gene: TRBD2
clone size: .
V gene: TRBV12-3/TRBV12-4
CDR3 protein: CASSLGTSGRLSSYNEQFF
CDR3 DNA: TGTGCCAGCAGTTTAGGGACTAGCGGGCGATTAAGCTCCTACAATGAGCAGTTCTTC

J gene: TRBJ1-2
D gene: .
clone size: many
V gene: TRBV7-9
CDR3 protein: CASSLEGQGANYGYTF
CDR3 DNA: TGTGCCAGCAGCTTAGAAGGCCAGGGCGCAAACTATGGCTACACCTTC

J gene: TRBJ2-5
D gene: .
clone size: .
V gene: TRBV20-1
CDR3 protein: CSARPYGGPQETQYF
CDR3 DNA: TGCAGTGCTAGACCCTACGGGGGGCCTCAAGAGACCCAGTACTTC

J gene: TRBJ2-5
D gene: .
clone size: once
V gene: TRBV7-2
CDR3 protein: CASSSMAQETQYF
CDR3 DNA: TGTGCCAGCAGCTCGATGGCACAAGAGACCCAGTACTTC

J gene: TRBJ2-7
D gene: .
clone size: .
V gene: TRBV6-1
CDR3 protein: CASSASSPANEQYF
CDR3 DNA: TGTGCCAGCAGCGCCTCTTCTCCGGCGAACGAGCAGTACTTC

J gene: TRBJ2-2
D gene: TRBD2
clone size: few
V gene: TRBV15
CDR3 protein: CATSRHVAGADGELFF
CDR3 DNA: TGTGCCACCAGCAGGCACGTAGCGGGAGCGGACGGGGAGCTGTTTTTT

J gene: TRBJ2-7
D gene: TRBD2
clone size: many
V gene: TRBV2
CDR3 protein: CASSGLAGDKSSYEQYF
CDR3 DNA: TGTGCCAGCAGTGGACTAGCGGGAGATAAGAGCTCCTACGAGCAGTACTTC

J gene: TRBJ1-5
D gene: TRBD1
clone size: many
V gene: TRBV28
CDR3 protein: CASSLTGASNQPQHF
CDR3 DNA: TGTGCCAGCAGCCTAACAGGGGCCAGTAATCAGCCCCAGCATTTT

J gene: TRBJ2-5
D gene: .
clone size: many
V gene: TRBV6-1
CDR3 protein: CASSSPGAETQYF
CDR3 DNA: TGTGCCAGCAGTTCTCCGGGGGCGGAGACCCAGTACTTC

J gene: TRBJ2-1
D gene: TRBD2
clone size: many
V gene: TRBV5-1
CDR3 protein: CASSLNLAGGHEQFF
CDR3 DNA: TGCGCCAGCAGCTTGAATCTAGCGGGAGGCCATGAGCAGTTCTTC

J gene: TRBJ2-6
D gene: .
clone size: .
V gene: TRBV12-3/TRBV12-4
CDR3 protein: CASSRSPAGANVLTF
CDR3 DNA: TGTGCCAGCAGTCGCAGTCCGGCGGGGGCCAACGTCCTGACTTTC

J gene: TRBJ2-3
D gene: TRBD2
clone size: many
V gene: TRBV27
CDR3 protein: CASSFSLAGGADTQYF
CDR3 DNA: TGTGCCAGCAGTTTCTCCCTAGCGGGAGGTGCAGATACGCAGTATTTT

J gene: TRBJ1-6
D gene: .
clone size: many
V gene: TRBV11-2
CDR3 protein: CASSSNLWARDSPLHF
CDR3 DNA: TGTGCCAGCAGCTCCAACCTCTGGGCGCGGGATTCACCCCTCCACTTT

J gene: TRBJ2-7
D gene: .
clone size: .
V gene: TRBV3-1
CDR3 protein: CASSQPGRSYEQYF
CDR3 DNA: TGTGCCAGCAGCCAACCGGGACGGTCCTACGAGCAGTACTTC

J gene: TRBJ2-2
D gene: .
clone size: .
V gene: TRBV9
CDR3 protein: CASSFWGNDGELFF
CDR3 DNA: TGTGCCAGCAGCTTCTGGGGAAATGACGGGGAGCTGTTTTTT

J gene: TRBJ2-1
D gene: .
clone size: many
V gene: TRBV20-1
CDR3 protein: CSATDADEQFF
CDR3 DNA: TGCAGTGCTACGGACGCCGATGAGCAGTTCTTC

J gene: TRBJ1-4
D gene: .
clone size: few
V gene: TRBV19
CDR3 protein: CASSIDLQAEKLFF
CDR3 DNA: TGTGCCAGTAGTATAGATCTCCAAGCGGAAAAACTGTTTTTT

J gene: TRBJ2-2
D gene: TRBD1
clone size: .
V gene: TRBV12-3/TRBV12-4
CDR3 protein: CASSFSLQWDSATGELFF
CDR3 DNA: TGTGCCAGCAGTTTTTCTCTCCAGTGGGACAGCGCAACCGGGGAGCTGTTTTTT

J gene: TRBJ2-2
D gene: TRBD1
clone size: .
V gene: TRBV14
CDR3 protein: CASSHTGTVLTGELFF
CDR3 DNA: TGTGCCAGCAGCCACACCGGGACAGTCCTCACCGGGGAGCTGTTTTTT

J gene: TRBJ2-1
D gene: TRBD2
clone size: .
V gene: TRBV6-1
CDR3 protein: CASTLAGAGEQFF
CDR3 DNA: TGTGCCAGCACTTTAGCGGGAGCAGGGGAGCAGTTCTTC

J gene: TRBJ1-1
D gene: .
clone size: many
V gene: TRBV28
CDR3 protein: CASGHPPIGWSTEAFF
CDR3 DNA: TGTGCCAGCGGCCACCCCCCGATAGGGTGGAGCACTGAAGCTTTCTTT

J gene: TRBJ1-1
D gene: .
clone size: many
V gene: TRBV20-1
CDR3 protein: CSARDWGNTEAFF
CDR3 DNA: TGCAGTGCTAGAGATTGGGGGAACACTGAAGCTTTCTTT

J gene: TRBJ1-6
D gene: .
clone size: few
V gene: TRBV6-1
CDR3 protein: CASRPGNPHNSPLHF
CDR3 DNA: TGTGCCAGCAGACCAGGGAATCCACATAATTCACCCCTCCACTTT

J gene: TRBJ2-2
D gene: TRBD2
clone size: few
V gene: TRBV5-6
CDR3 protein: CASSWGGDTGELFF
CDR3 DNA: TGTGCCAGCAGCTGGGGGGGAGACACCGGGGAGCTGTTTTTT

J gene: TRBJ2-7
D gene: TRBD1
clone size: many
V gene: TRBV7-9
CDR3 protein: CASSTDRGNYYEQYF
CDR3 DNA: TGTGCCAGCAGCACGGACAGGGGTAACTACTACGAGCAGTACTTC

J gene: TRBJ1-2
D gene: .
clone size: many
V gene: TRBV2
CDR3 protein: CASSERAEGYTF
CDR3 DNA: TGTGCCAGCAGTGAGAGGGCGGAGGGCTACACCTTC

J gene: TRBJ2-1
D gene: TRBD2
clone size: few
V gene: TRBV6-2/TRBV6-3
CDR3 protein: CASRSTGTSGGNSYNEQFF
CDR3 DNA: TGTGCCAGCAGGTCAACCGGGACTAGCGGGGGAAACTCCTACAATGAGCAGTTCTTC

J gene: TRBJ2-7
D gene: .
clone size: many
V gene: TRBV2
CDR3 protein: CASSGSLHEQYF
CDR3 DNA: TGTGCCAGCAGTGGGTCTTTGCACGAGCAGTACTTC

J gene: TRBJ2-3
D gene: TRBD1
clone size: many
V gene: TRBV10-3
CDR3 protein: CAISDPGQGADTQYF
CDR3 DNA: TGTGCCATCAGTGACCCAGGACAGGGCGCAGATACGCAGTATTTT

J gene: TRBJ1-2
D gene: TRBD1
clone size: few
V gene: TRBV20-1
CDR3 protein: CSARDGTGGGYTF
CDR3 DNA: TGCAGTGCTAGAGACGGGACAGGGGGTGGCTACACCTTC

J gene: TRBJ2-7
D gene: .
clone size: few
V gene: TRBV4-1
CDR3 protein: CASSQTDVSSYEQYF
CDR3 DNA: TGCGCCAGCAGTCAGACGGACGTAAGCTCCTACGAGCAGTACTTC

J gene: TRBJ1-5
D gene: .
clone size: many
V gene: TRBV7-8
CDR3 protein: CASSLVQGPQPQHF
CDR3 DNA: TGTGCCAGCAGCTTAGTTCAGGGACCTCAGCCCCAGCATTTT

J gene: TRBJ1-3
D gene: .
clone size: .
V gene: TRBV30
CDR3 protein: CAWTLSSGNTIYF
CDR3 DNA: TGTGCCTGGACCCTTAGCTCTGGAAACACCATATATTTT

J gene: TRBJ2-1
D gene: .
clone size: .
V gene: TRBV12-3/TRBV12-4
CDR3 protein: CASSLSSYNERFF
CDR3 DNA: TGTGCCAGCAGTCTAAGCTCCTACAATGAGCGGTTCTTC

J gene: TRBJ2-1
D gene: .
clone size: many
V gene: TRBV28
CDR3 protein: CASSNGRGLDEQFF
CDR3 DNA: TGTGCCAGCAGTAACGGTCGGGGACTCGATGAGCAGTTCTTC